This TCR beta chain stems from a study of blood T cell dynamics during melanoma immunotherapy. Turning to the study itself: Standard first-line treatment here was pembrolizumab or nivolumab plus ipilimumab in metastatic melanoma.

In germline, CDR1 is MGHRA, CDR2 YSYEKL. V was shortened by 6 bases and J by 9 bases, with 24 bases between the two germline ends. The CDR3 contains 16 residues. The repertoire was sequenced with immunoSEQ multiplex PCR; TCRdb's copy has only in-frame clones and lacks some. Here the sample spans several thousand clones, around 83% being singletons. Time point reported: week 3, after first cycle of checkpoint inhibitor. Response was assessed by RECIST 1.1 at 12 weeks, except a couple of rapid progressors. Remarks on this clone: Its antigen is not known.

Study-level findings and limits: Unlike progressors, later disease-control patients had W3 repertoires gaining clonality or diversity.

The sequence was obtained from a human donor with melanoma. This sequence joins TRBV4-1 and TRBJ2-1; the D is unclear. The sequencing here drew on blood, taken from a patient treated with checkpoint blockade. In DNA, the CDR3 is TGCGCCAGCAGTCAAACCCTAGATCCATATGTAGGTGAGCAGTTCTTC. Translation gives CASSQTLDPYVGEQFF.